This T cell receptor beta chain appears in the sequencing data of a study of beta chain features in type 1 diabetes. The study, taken as a whole, reports: In cDNA sequencing, cells with high TCR expression could be over-represented. TCRB CDR3 length was moderately but significantly reduced in all four CD4+ subsets of Type 1 diabetes patients. Any PCR bias toward short templates would affect both groups alike.

Every donor provided one heparinised blood draw, which averaged approximately 100 mL. Sorting of CD4+ naive, central memory, regulatory and stem cell-like memory cells was performed via CD45RO/CCR7/CD25/CD127/CD95/CD27. The CDR3 loop spans 17 amino acids. Germline CDR1 and CDR2: SGDLS and YYNGEE. Trimming at V came to 3 bases and at J to 0 bases, leaving 10 bases not matched to a gene. Reverse transcribing all isolated RNA meant expressed TCRB transcripts were sequenced. Method: immunoSEQ multiplex PCR; TCRdb's copy keeps in-frame clones and lacks some. The sample lists about 190,000 clones; 6.5% to 8.5% were seen once. Regarding this clone: The target antigen is unknown.

The sequence was obtained from a man between 18 and 29 years old with type 1 diabetes. Sequenced sample: central memory CD4+ T cells from blood. The chain carries TRBV9 and TRBJ1-1; 8 bases map to TRBD1. The CDR3 here is CASSARGQGMVNTEAFF. CDR3 bases: TGTGCCAGCAGCGCCCGAGGACAGGGAATGGTGAACACTGAAGCTTTCTTT.